These 32 T cell receptor beta chains were all obtained from the same sample, sequenced in a study of cytomegalovirus exposure and HLA in healthy donors. The PCR ran on 60 Vbeta and 13 Jbeta primers. Clones were read by immunoSEQ multiplex PCR, and TCRdb kept only the in-frame ones, dropping some. Of over 100,000 clones listed, about two thirds were seen once; the top ten hold 5.5% to 7%. Sequencing input: PBMCs. Source of these receptors: a man aged 40-55 years in good health and CMV-seropositive.

The rearrangement joins TRBV30 to TRBJ2-3, with D possibly being TRBD1 (6 bases). Between the trimmed V and J ends, which lost 3 bases and 2 bases, there was a span of 12 bases. Per germline, CDR1 GTSNPN and CDR2 SVGIG (reference sequence). This CDR3 contains 14 residues. CDR3 protein: CAWSRGLDTDTQYF. For the CDR3, the DNA is TGTGCCTGGAGCAGGGGCTTAGACACAGATACGCAGTATTTT.

This chain uses TRBV7-9 with TRBJ2-3, with TRBD2 matching 8 bases. With V trimmed by 2 bases and J by 2 bases, 3 bases remained unmatched. Germline loops: CDR1 SEHNR, CDR2 FQNEAQ (reference sequence). The CDR3 extends over 15 amino acids. This CDR3 is CASSLYSGATDTQYF. In nucleotides, the CDR3 is TGTGCCAGCAGCTTATATAGCGGGGCCACAGATACGCAGTATTTT.

J is TRBJ2-1 and V is TRBV28; D is perhaps TRBD2 (6 bases). V lost 7 bases and J lost 2, with 12 bases in between. Per germline, CDR1 MDHEN and CDR2 SYDVKM. The CDR3 is 14 amino acids. In nucleotides, the CDR3 is TGTGCCAGCAACCGGGACTCGACCTACAATGAGCAGTTCTTC. Its protein is CASNRDSTYNEQFF.

The chain links TRBV5-6 to TRBJ2-7, with no clear D. The CDR3 is 14 residues long. Germline CDR1 is SGHDT and CDR2 is YYEEEE. Trimming left V 2 bases short and J 5 bases short, with 14 bases between. The DNA for the CDR3 is TGTGCCAGCAGCTTCTCCGGGTTGATCGACGAGCAGTACTTC. Its translation: CASSFSGLIDEQYF.

CDR3 region: CASSSGTGSRDEQFF. Written as DNA, the CDR3 is TGTGCCAGCAGCTCCGGGACAGGGTCGAGGGATGAGCAGTTCTTC. The chain combines TRBV5-8 with TRBJ2-1; 9 nucleotides line up with TRBD1. The V segment lost 3 bases and the J segment 8 bases; nucleotides outside the gene matches: 9. The CDR3 has 15 amino acids. Germline V gene lookup returns CDR1 SGHTS and CDR2 YDEGEE.

This clone was seen at least ten times. V usage is TRBV4-1 and J usage is TRBJ1-5; D might be TRBD1 (6 bases). The CDR3 length is 15 residues. Trimming removed 6 bases from V and 3 bases from J, with 15 bases in between. Germline lookup yields CDR1 MGHRA and CDR2 YSYEKL. The CDR3 region is CASSPHRTANQPQHF. The CDR3 DNA sequence: TGCGCCAGCAGTCCGCACCGGACAGCCAATCAGCCCCAGCATTTT.

J is TRBJ2-7 and V is TRBV10-2, with D uncertain. Trimming took off 4 bases at V and 4 bases at J, with 5 bases between the two ends. Germline V gene data show CDR1 as WSHSY and CDR2 as SAAADI. This CDR3 comprises 11 residues. The CDR3 DNA is TGCGCCAGCAGTGCCTCGTACGAGCAGTACTTC. Amino acids: CASSASYEQYF.

The V and J genes are TRBV29-1 and TRBJ2-7, with a weak D call TRBD1 (6 bases). V was cut by 8 bases and J by 0 bases, with 11 bases left in between. The CDR3 covers 12 residues. Per the germline V gene, CDR1 is SQVTM and CDR2 is ANQGSEA. In DNA, the CDR3 is TGCAGCATCCGGGACAACTCCTACGAGCAGTACTTC. It translates to CSIRDNSYEQYF.

This chain connects TRBV5-8 to TRBJ2-4, with a weak D call TRBD2 (5 bases). V was clipped by 0 bases and J by 0 bases, with 13 bases between them. The CDR3 runs 17 residues. Germline loops: CDR1 SGHTS, CDR2 YDEGEE. CDR3 DNA: TGTGCCAGCAGCTTGGCACCGCGGGTCGTAGCCAAAAACATTCAGTACTTC. Protein product: CASSLAPRVVAKNIQYF.

V gene TRBV12-5 combines with J gene TRBJ2-1, with D perhaps TRBD1 (6 bases). V was shortened by 7 bases and J by 0 bases, with 16 bases between the two germline ends. There are 16 residues in the CDR3. Germline CDR1 and CDR2: LGHNT and FRNRAP. CDR3 region: CASVKGGPSSYNEQFF. In DNA, the CDR3 is TGTGCTAGTGTCAAAGGGGGACCCAGCTCCTACAATGAGCAGTTCTTC.

This clone was seen only once. This chain connects TRBV20-1 to TRBJ1-5; D is unresolved. V lost 6 bases, J lost 12 bases, and 15 bases lay in between. The CDR3 is made up of 11 amino acids. CDR1 and CDR2 from the germline V gene are DFQATT and SNEGSKA (reference sequence). The DNA of the CDR3 is TGCAGTGCGGGAGACCCCGGTGGCCAGCATTTT. Its translation is CSAGDPGGQHF.

V gene TRBV6-1 combines with J gene TRBJ2-1, with D tentatively TRBD2 (5 bases). Germline CDR1 and CDR2: MNHNS and SASEGT. Trimming removed 4 bases from V and 9 bases from J, with 13 bases in between. The CDR3 sequence is 13 residues long. CDR3 sequence reads: CASSVPNGGEQFF. The CDR3 DNA is TGTGCCAGCAGTGTCCCGAACGGAGGTGAGCAGTTCTTC.

The chain joins TRBV2 to TRBJ1-6, with a possible D match to TRBD1 (5 bases). This CDR3 region has 13 residues. V was pared by 7 bases and J by 2 bases, with 6 bases between. CDR1 SNHLY and CDR2 FYNNEI come from the germline V gene. Here the CDR3 reads CASTGAYNSPLHF. The CDR3 DNA reads TGTGCCAGCACGGGGGCCTATAATTCACCCCTCCACTTT.

This chain links TRBV27 with TRBJ1-1; a weak D match, TRBD1 (5 bases). CDR1 and CDR2 (germline): MNHEY, SMNVEV (reference sequence). CDR3 length: 15 residues. Between the trimmed V and J ends, which lost 1 base and 5 bases, there was a span of 14 bases. CDR3 in amino acids: CASSLLVGAETEAFF. CDR3 coding DNA: TGTGCCAGCAGTTTATTGGTAGGGGCCGAGACTGAAGCTTTCTTT.

V is TRBV5-1 and J is TRBJ2-5; tentative D call: TRBD2 (5 bases). Near its end, the DNA agrees better with TRBJ2-7, so the J call may be wrong. The germline gives CDR1 SGHRS, CDR2 YFSETQ. CDR3 length: 15 residues. The chain's CDR3 is CASSLSGKSSYEQYF. The CDR3 DNA sequence: TGCGCCAGCAGCTTGTCGGGGAAGAGCTCCTACGAGCAGTACTTC.

The V gene is TRBV27, the J gene TRBJ2-7; 7 bases fit TRBD1. Losses at the gene ends were 2 bases for V and 2 bases for J; bases not matched to a gene: 3. CDR3 length: 14 residues. Germline V gene lookup returns CDR1 MNHEY and CDR2 SMNVEV (reference sequence). The CDR3 spells CASSLGGQTYEQYF. CDR3 nucleotides: TGTGCCAGCAGTTTAGGGGGACAGACCTACGAGCAGTACTTC.

The V gene is TRBV5-1, the J gene TRBJ2-2, with D possibly matching TRBD2 (5 bases). Deletions cut 4 bases from V and 4 bases from J, with 14 bases between. The germline V gene has CDR1 SGHRS and CDR2 YFSETQ. The length of the CDR3 is 15 residues. CDR3 residues: CASSLRPAGTGELFF. CDR3 DNA sequence: TGCGCCAGCAGCCTACGGCCGGCGGGCACCGGGGAGCTGTTTTTT.

This rearrangement joins TRBV28 to TRBJ1-3; 7 bases align to TRBD1. Germline V gene lookup returns CDR1 MDHEN and CDR2 SYDVKM. V lost 5 bases to trimming and J lost 4 bases; unmatched junction nucleotides: 8. The CDR3 covers 15 residues. The CDR3 loop reads CASSPRTGLGNTIYF. The CDR3 coding sequence is TGTGCCAGCAGTCCCCGGACAGGTTTGGGAAACACCATATATTTT.

This clone was counted a few times. The chain carries TRBV5-4 and TRBJ2-7; 16 bases line up with TRBD2. The CDR3 loop spans 16 amino acids. V dropped 4 bases and J dropped 2; count of bases not matched to a gene: 3. Germline V gene sequence: CDR1 SGHNT, CDR2 YYREEE (reference sequence). In nucleotides, the CDR3 is TGTGCCAGCAGCAGTGGGACTAGCGGGAGGGCCTACGAGCAGTACTTC. This encodes CASSSGTSGRAYEQYF.

The genes are TRBV12-5 and TRBJ2-3, with D possibly matching TRBD1 (6 bases). The CDR3 has 13 amino acids. Trimming shortened V by 3 bases and J by 5 bases, and 9 bases separated the two germline ends. The V gene's germline CDR1 is LGHNT and CDR2 FRNRAP. CDR3 amino acids: CASGLTGRDTQYF. The CDR3 DNA follows: TGTGCTAGTGGTTTAACAGGGCGAGATACGCAGTATTTT.

The V and J genes are TRBV29-1 and TRBJ2-7, with 7 bases fitting TRBD1. CDR1 is SQVTM, CDR2 ANQGSEA, per germline. Germline trimming cut 4 bases from V and 9 bases from J; bases unmatched to any gene: 15. The CDR3 covers 14 residues. DNA of the CDR3: TGCAGCGTTGGGAGAGACAGGGACACTCTCGGGCAGTACTTC. It yields the protein CSVGRDRDTLGQYF.

The chain combines TRBV7-2 with TRBJ1-6; D unresolved. The CDR3 extends over 15 amino acids. The V and J ends lost 3 bases and 0 bases respectively, with 6 bases between them. Germline CDR1 reads SGHTA; CDR2 reads FQGNSA. The CDR3 region has the DNA TGTGCCAGCAGCTTGGAGGGCTCCTATAATTCACCCCTCCACTTT. It encodes CASSLEGSYNSPLHF.

V gene TRBV28 combines with J gene TRBJ1-5; 7 bases line up with TRBD1. With V trimmed by 2 bases and J by 11 bases, 9 bases remained unmatched. The CDR3 consists of 14 residues. Germline CDR1 and CDR2: MDHEN and SYDVKM. The CDR3 sequence: CASSLDRVVLAQHF. The DNA for the CDR3 is TGTGCCAGCAGTTTAGACAGGGTGGTTCTCGCCCAGCATTTT.

V and J are TRBV27 and TRBJ2-7; 9 nucleotides line up with TRBD1. V trimming: 7 bases; J trimming: 3 bases; junction bases outside the gene matches: 19. The CDR3 consists of 18 residues. The germline gives CDR1 MNHEY, CDR2 SMNVEV (reference sequence). The CDR3 loop reads CASNNRGRGFTGGYEQYF. DNA of the CDR3: TGTGCCAGCAACAACAGGGGGCGAGGGTTCACGGGTGGCTACGAGCAGTACTTC.

V and J are TRBV7-2 and TRBJ1-6; tentative D call: TRBD1 (5 bases). The CDR3 totals 17 residues. Germline CDR1 and CDR2: SGHTA and FQGNSA. Trimming took 3 bases from V and 6 from J, leaving 18 bases between them. The chain's CDR3 is CASSLGGAAWGNSPLHF. The DNA of the CDR3 is TGTGCCAGCAGCTTGGGAGGGGCGGCCTGGGGTAATTCACCCCTCCACTTT.

The chain is built from TRBV30 and TRBJ2-1; TRBD2 aligns across 11 bases. The CDR3 is made up of 15 amino acids. V shed 4 bases, J shed 3 bases, and the junction held 5 bases outside the gene matches. Germline assignment: CDR1 GTSNPN and CDR2 SVGIG (reference sequence). CDR3 nucleotide sequence: TGTGCCTGGAACCCTCTAGCGGGAGGCTACAATGAGCAGTTCTTC. Translated: CAWNPLAGGYNEQFF.

This clone was detected a few times. The CDR3 here is CASSLTQGLYEQYF. The CDR3, as DNA: TGTGCCAGCAGCTTAACACAGGGGTTGTACGAGCAGTACTTC. The rearrangement uses TRBV5-5 and TRBJ2-7; TRBD1 agrees at 7 bases. Looked up from germline, CDR1 is SGHKS and CDR2 is YYEKEE (reference sequence). Unmatched junction bases numbered 6, after V lost 2 bases and J lost 4 bases. This CDR3 has 14 residues.

The chain employs TRBV11-2 and TRBJ2-1, with 12 bases aligning to TRBD2. Germline CDR1 and CDR2: SGHAT and FQNNGV. V dropped 6 bases and J dropped 4; count of bases not matched to a gene: 4. The CDR3 extends over 15 amino acids. The CDR3 is CASSLAGGTYNEQFF. The CDR3, as DNA: TGTGCCAGCAGTCTAGCGGGGGGGACTTACAATGAGCAGTTCTTC. The variable domain in full, completed from reference TRBV11-2 and TRBJ2-1, reads EAGVAQSPRYKIIEKRQSVAFWCNPISGHATLYWYQQILGQGPKLLIQFQNNGVVDDSQLPKDRFSAERLKGVDSTLKIQPAKLEDSAVYLCASSLAGGTYNEQFFGPGTRLTVL.

The chain couples TRBV29-1 to TRBJ2-1; D is unresolved. The CDR3 contains 16 residues. Germline CDR1 and CDR2: SQVTM and ANQGSEA. V lost 6 bases and J lost 0, with 18 bases in between. DNA for the CDR3: TGCAGCGTAGTATTTTTACGCATGAGCTCCTACAATGAGCAGTTCTTC. It is translated as CSVVFLRMSSYNEQFF.

The CDR3 nucleotides are TGTGCCAGTAGCGGACAGGGGCGTAGCTACGAGCAGTACTTC. Translation: CASSGQGRSYEQYF. The J gene is TRBJ2-7, the V gene TRBV19; 9 bases fit TRBD1. CDR1 and CDR2 from the germline V gene are LNHDA and SQIVND (reference sequence). With 6 bases clipped from V and 3 bases from J, the junction kept 6 bases outside the gene matches. This CDR3 has 14 residues.

The chain carries TRBV2 and TRBJ1-3, with D perhaps matching TRBD1 (6 bases). CDR1 is SNHLY and CDR2 is FYNNEI in the germline V gene. With 8 bases removed from V and 8 bases from J, the gap between germline ends came to 13 bases. The CDR3 totals 12 residues. The CDR3 sequence: CASSQGGDTIYF. The CDR3 DNA reads as TGTGCCAGCTCACAGGGTGGGGACACCATATATTTT.

The chain joins TRBV19 to TRBJ1-5; 11 positions agree with TRBD1. The CDR3 runs 15 residues. J lost 4 bases, V lost 6 bases, and 5 bases had no gene match. Germline-derived CDR1 and CDR2 are LNHDA and SQIVND (reference sequence). The CDR3 bases are TGTGCCAGTAGCAACGGACAGGGGGCGAATCAGCCCCAGCATTTT. Translating it yields CASSNGQGANQPQHF. Variable domain in full (rest from reference TRBV19 and TRBJ1-5): DGGITQSPKYLFRKEGQNVTLSCEQNLNHDAMYWYRQDPGQGLRLIYYSQIVNDFQKGDIAEGYSVSREKKESFPLTVTSAQKNPTAFYLCASSNGQGANQPQHFGDGTRLSIL.